A single sample gave rise to the 31 T cell receptor beta chains below, sequenced in a study of blood T cell repertoires in COVID-19. TCRdb's copy holds only in-frame clones and misses some; the assay was immunoSEQ multiplex PCR. Found here are some 200,000 clones, just over 85% of them singletons; the top ten hold about 6%. The sample was peripheral blood. The origin of the receptors is an elderly man with acute or convalescent COVID-19.

The chain employs TRBV29-1 and TRBJ2-7; D might be TRBD2 (6 bases). Germline CDR1 SQVTM, CDR2 ANQGSEA. V lost 1 base and J 1 base, leaving 8 bases between the germline ends. This CDR3 comprises 13 residues. The CDR3 reads CSVEAGESYEQYV. DNA for the CDR3: TGCAGCGTTGAAGCGGGAGAATCCTACGAGCAGTACGTC.

The rearrangement uses TRBV28 and TRBJ2-3; D not certain. In germline, CDR1 is MDHEN, CDR2 SYDVKM. Between the trimmed V and J ends, which lost 8 bases and 0 bases, there was a span of 12 bases. This CDR3 spans 14 amino acids. CDR3 residues: CASSAERSTDTQYF. DNA for the CDR3: TGTGCCAGCTCGGCGGAGAGAAGCACAGATACGCAGTATTTT. The full variable domain, rest sourced from reference TRBV28 and TRBJ2-3, is DVKVTQSSRYLVKRTGEKVFLECVQDMDHENMFWYRQDPGLGLRLIYFSYDVKMKEKGDIPEGYSVSREKKERFSLILESASTNQTSMYLCASSAERSTDTQYFGPGTRLTVL.

V gene TRBV6-6 combines with J gene TRBJ1-6; D might be TRBD1 (5 bases). This CDR3 contains 15 residues. Trimming took 2 bases from V and 7 from J, leaving 12 bases between them. Germline V CDR1 and CDR2: MNHNY, SVGAGI (reference sequence). The DNA for the CDR3 is TGTGCCAGCAGTTACGGGGCAGGTTCGAATTCACCCCTCCACTTT. Protein: CASSYGAGSNSPLHF.

CDR3 nucleotide sequence: TGTGCCGGTGAGACAGGGCTTAGCGAAAAACTGTTTTTT. Amino acid sequence: CAGETGLSEKLFF. The chain is built from TRBV2 and TRBJ1-4, with 7 bases fitting TRBD1. The germline gives CDR1 SNHLY, CDR2 FYNNEI. The J segment lost 8 bases and the V segment lost 11 bases, leaving 11 bases of the junction unmatched. The length of the CDR3 is 13 residues.

The V call is TRBV2, the J call TRBJ2-5; D might be TRBD2 (6 bases). Between the trimmed V and J ends, which lost 8 bases and 6 bases, there was a span of 10 bases. Looked up from germline, CDR1 is SNHLY and CDR2 is FYNNEI. CDR3 length equals 11 residues. CDR3 bases: TGTGCCAGCGGGCGGGAACAGACCCAGTACTTC. Protein: CASGREQTQYF.

This clone was seen only a few times. This CDR3 reads CASSMGGQGSYEQYV. CDR3 DNA sequence: TGTGCCAGTAGTATGGGTGGACAGGGTAGCTACGAGCAGTACGTC. This chain joins TRBV19 and TRBJ2-7; TRBD1 aligns across 8 bases. The CDR3 runs 15 residues. V lost 3 bases to trimming and J lost 3 bases; unmatched junction nucleotides: 7. Germline loops: CDR1 LNHDA, CDR2 SQIVND (reference sequence).

This clone was observed a handful of times. The chain combines TRBV5-1 with TRBJ1-1; D gene unclear. CDR1 is SGHRS and CDR2 is YFSETQ in the germline V gene. V lost 0 bases, J lost 4 bases, and 16 bases lay in between. The CDR3 extends over 16 amino acids. CDR3 loop: CASSLVLWDRGTEAFF. The CDR3 DNA sequence: TGCGCCAGCAGCTTGGTTTTATGGGATCGGGGCACTGAAGCTTTCTTT.

The chain employs TRBV9 and TRBJ2-5; D may be TRBD2 (5 bases). The V end was cut by 1 base, the J end by 3 bases, with 28 bases between. Per germline, CDR1 SGDLS and CDR2 YYNGEE. The CDR3 loop spans 20 amino acids. This CDR3 reads CASSVKIPPRAATIKETQYF. For the CDR3, the DNA is TGTGCCAGCAGCGTAAAAATCCCCCCGAGGGCCGCGACAATAAAAGAGACCCAGTACTTC.

The rearrangement uses TRBV30 and TRBJ2-3; 8 nucleotides match TRBD2. The CDR3 consists of 13 residues. J lost 7 bases, V lost 3 bases, and 6 bases had no gene match. Germline V gene lookup returns CDR1 GTSNPN and CDR2 SVGIG (reference sequence). DNA for the CDR3: TGTGCCTGGAGGGGACTAGTAGTCCATACGCAGTATTTT. Translating it yields CAWRGLVVHTQYF.

The CDR3 DNA follows: TGCGCCAGCAGCTTGGACGGACTAGCGGCGTACAATGAGCAGTTCTTC. It codes for CASSLDGLAAYNEQFF. The chain has TRBV4-1 and TRBJ2-1, with 10 bases lining up with TRBD2. Germline V lookup: CDR1 MGHRA, CDR2 YSYEKL. Trimming cost V 5 bases and J 4 bases; bases outside gene matches: 8. The CDR3 has 16 amino acids.

The gene calls are TRBV11-3 and TRBJ1-2, with D possibly TRBD1 on 5 matching bases. Germline V gene sequence: CDR1 SGHNT, CDR2 YENEEA. The CDR3 consists of 12 residues. V was cut by 5 bases and J by 8 bases, with 12 bases left in between. The CDR3 region is CASSRTGLGYTF. For the CDR3, the DNA is TGTGCCAGCAGCCGCACAGGCTTGGGCTACACCTTC.

The chain couples TRBV7-3 to TRBJ1-3, with TRBD1 identical over 10 bases. CDR3 size: 14 residues. The V gene's germline CDR1 is SGHTA and CDR2 FQGTGA. Losses at the gene ends were 8 bases for V and 1 base for J; bases not matched to a gene: 2. CDR3 bases: TGTGCCAGCGGGACAGGGGTGTCTGGAAACACCATATATTTT. Its protein product is CASGTGVSGNTIYF.

This sequence joins TRBV5-4 and TRBJ1-4; D perhaps matches TRBD1 (6 bases). The CDR3 covers 16 residues. V lost 2 bases to trimming and J lost 8 bases, with 19 bases between them. Germline V gene data show CDR1 as SGHNT and CDR2 as YYREEE (reference sequence). The CDR3 DNA reads as TGTGCCAGCAGCTTAGGGACGGGAGGGGGGCAAGAAAAACTGTTTTTT. It yields the protein CASSLGTGGGQEKLFF.

The CDR3: CASSRDKTYGYTF. In DNA form, the CDR3 reads TGTGCCAGCAGCCGCGACAAGACCTATGGCTACACCTTC. This rearrangement joins TRBV6-5 to TRBJ1-2; D ambiguous. Trimming pared 6 bases from V and 4 bases from J, leaving 12 bases between. Germline assignment: CDR1 MNHEY and CDR2 SVGAGI. The CDR3 extends over 13 amino acids.

This clone was counted once. The chain combines TRBV27 with TRBJ2-1, with TRBD2 identical over 12 bases. The CDR3 runs to 15 residues. J lost 8 bases, V lost 6 bases, and 8 bases had no gene match. Germline CDR1 and CDR2: MNHEY and SMNVEV (reference sequence). The CDR3 DNA is TGTGCCAGCAGGAAGCCTAGCGGGAGGGTAGATGAGCAGTTCTTC. This sequence encodes CASRKPSGRVDEQFF.

The chain carries TRBV28 and TRBJ2-7; D possibly corresponds to TRBD1 (6 bases). The germline V gene encodes CDR1 MDHEN and CDR2 SYDVKM. The CDR3 length is 15 residues. Trimming removed 6 bases from V and 1 base from J, with 16 bases in between. The CDR3 DNA reads as TGTGCCAGCAGCCCATTGGGGGCTGTATCCTACGAGCAGTACTTC. This translates into CASSPLGAVSYEQYF.

This chain links TRBV24-1 with TRBJ2-5; a possible D gene is TRBD1 (6 bases). CDR3 length: 16 residues. The V and J ends lost 4 bases and 4 bases respectively, with 18 bases between them. Per germline, CDR1 KGHDR and CDR2 SFDVKD. CDR3 amino acids: CATSETGGMRGETQYF. The CDR3 DNA follows: TGTGCCACCAGTGAAACTGGGGGCATGAGGGGAGAGACCCAGTACTTC.

This clone occurred a few times. J is TRBJ2-5 and V is TRBV7-2; 7 bases are shared with TRBD2. V shed 4 bases and J 4 bases; nucleotides not matched to a gene: 9. CDR3 size: 15 residues. CDR1 and CDR2 (germline): SGHTA, FQGNSA. The CDR3 sequence is CASSSARLARETQYF. The CDR3 nucleotides are TGTGCCAGCAGCTCCGCCCGACTAGCAAGAGAGACCCAGTACTTC.

The chain has TRBV7-3 and TRBJ2-2; 11 positions match TRBD2. The CDR3 runs 15 residues. In germline, CDR1 is SGHTA, CDR2 FQGTGA. The ends lost 5 bases at V and 5 bases at J; junction bases unmatched: 4. The CDR3 spells CASSATSGITGELFF. CDR3 DNA sequence: TGTGCCAGCAGCGCGACTAGCGGGATAACCGGGGAGCTGTTTTTT.

The chain uses TRBV6-5 and TRBJ1-5, with 10 positions matching TRBD1. J lost 2 bases, V lost 6 bases, and 4 bases had no gene match. The germline CDR1 and CDR2 sequences are MNHEY and SVGAGI. The CDR3 covers 15 residues. In nucleotides, the CDR3 is TGTGCCAGCAGACGCGGGACAGGGGGCAATCAGCCCCAGCATTTT. This gives the protein CASRRGTGGNQPQHF.

The chain recombines TRBV2 with TRBJ2-7, with TRBD1 matching 7 bases. Germline V gives CDR1 SNHLY, CDR2 FYNNEI. The CDR3 loop spans 14 amino acids. V shed 4 bases and J 5 bases; nucleotides not matched to a gene: 8. This chain's CDR3 is CASSGDRAAHEQYF. CDR3 DNA sequence: TGTGCCAGCAGTGGTGACAGGGCCGCGCACGAGCAGTACTTC.

V is TRBV12-3 or TRBV12-4 and J is TRBJ2-2; D gene ambiguous. This CDR3 contains 13 residues. The V end was cut by 4 bases, the J end by 8 bases, with 11 bases between. CDR3 DNA: TGTGCCAGCAGTTCGCCTGGCATAGGGGAGCTGTTTTTT. This gives the protein CASSSPGIGELFF.

V is TRBV28 and J is TRBJ1-2; D is uncertain. This CDR3 region has 12 residues. Germline CDR1 and CDR2: MDHEN and SYDVKM. Trimming removed 4 bases from V and 7 bases from J, with 10 bases in between. CDR3 coding DNA: TGTGCCAGCAGTTCACCCATTAGTGGCTACACCTTC. Its translation is CASSSPISGYTF.

V is TRBV21-1 and J is TRBJ2-7; the table's D gene call, TRBD1, was not cross checked with the DNA. TRBV21-1 is tagged as a pseudogene. The CDR3 has 12 amino acids. This CDR3 is CASSKGAYEQYV. CDR3 nucleotide sequence: TGTGCCAGCAGCAAGGGCGCCTACGAGCAGTACGTC.

The chain carries TRBV7-2 and TRBJ2-5; maybe TRBD2 (5 bases). Trimming pared 3 bases from V and 5 bases from J, leaving 10 bases between. This CDR3 is built from 13 residues. Looked up from germline, CDR1 is SGHTA and CDR2 is FQGNSA. The CDR3 DNA follows: TGTGCCAGCAGCTTCGGGGTGGGTGAGACCCAGTACTTC. This codes for CASSFGVGETQYF.

The chain is built from TRBV28 and TRBJ1-1; TRBD1 aligns across 8 bases. J gave up 0 bases and V 6 bases, and 9 bases lay outside the gene matches. CDR3 length: 16 residues. From germline, CDR1 is MDHEN and CDR2 SYDVKM. The CDR3 protein is CASSLGQGLLNTEAFF. Here the CDR3 DNA reads TGTGCCAGCAGCCTCGGACAGGGACTTTTGAACACTGAAGCTTTCTTT.

The V and J genes are TRBV6-6 and TRBJ1-2, with TRBD1 matching over 9 bases. Germline V gene data show CDR1 as MNHNY and CDR2 as SVGAGI (reference sequence). The V segment lost 6 bases and the J segment 7 bases; nucleotides outside the gene matches: 6. CDR3 size: 13 residues. CDR3 in DNA: TGTGCCAGCAGCCTGGGACAGGGTAGTGGCTACACCTTC. As protein: CASSLGQGSGYTF.

This clone was counted a single time. Other DNA sequences in this specimen translate into the identical CDR3. The rearrangement joins TRBV9 to TRBJ2-7; TRBD1 aligns across 10 bases. In germline, CDR1 is SGDLS, CDR2 YYNGEE. The CDR3 covers 17 residues. The CDR3 nucleotides read TGTGCCAGCAGCGGCGCTTCCGGGACAGGGGAGTCCTACGAGCAGTATGTC. Its protein is CASSGASGTGESYEQYV.

V and J are TRBV3-1 (or the pseudogene TRBV3-2) and TRBJ2-1, with D perhaps matching TRBD2 (6 bases). Germline values: CDR1 LGHDT, CDR2 YNNKEL (reference sequence). The CDR3 runs to 13 residues. V lost 7 bases to trimming and J lost 5 bases, with 12 bases between them. The CDR3 sequence: CASMASDHNEQFF. CDR3 DNA sequence: TGTGCCAGCATGGCTAGCGATCACAATGAGCAGTTCTTC.

The chain combines TRBV6-2 or TRBV6-3 with TRBJ2-1; TRBD1 might be the D (5 bases). This CDR3 spans 15 amino acids. The V end was cut by 4 bases, the J end by 8 bases, with 18 bases between. Germline CDR1 MNHEY, CDR2 SVGEGT. The CDR3 loop reads CASSFMGHTGDEQFF. CDR3 DNA: TGTGCCAGCAGTTTCATGGGGCATACTGGAGATGAGCAGTTCTTC.

The CDR3 DNA reads as TGTGCCAGCAGCTTAGCGCGGCTAGAGTACAATGAGCAGTTCTTC. This encodes CASSLARLEYNEQFF. This chain links TRBV11-2 with TRBJ2-1; D is undetermined. From germline, CDR1 is SGHAT and CDR2 FQNNGV. The CDR3 is 15 amino acids. Trimming left V 1 base short and J 4 bases short, with 11 bases between.